This entry lists 13 T cell receptor beta chains sequenced from one sample in a study of cytomegalovirus exposure and HLA in healthy donors. PCR amplification relied on 60 Vbeta primers (plus 13 Jbeta primers). Sequenced by immunoSEQ multiplex PCR; TCRdb stores in-frame clones only, minus some. The sample shows more than 70,000 clones, 65% to 75% of them seen only once. The specimen sequenced was PBMCs. These TCRs come from a man aged 40-55 years in good health and CMV-seropositive.

This rearrangement joins TRBV5-1 to TRBJ2-1, with D uncertain. V dropped 0 bases and J dropped 0 bases, with 10 bases sitting between them. Per germline, CDR1 SGHRS and CDR2 YFSETQ. The CDR3 loop spans 16 amino acids. The CDR3 spells CASSLGAHSSYNEQFF. CDR3 DNA sequence: TGCGCCAGCAGCTTGGGTGCGCATTCCTCCTACAATGAGCAGTTCTTC.

The chain has TRBV28 and TRBJ1-5, with a weak D call TRBD1 (6 bases). The germline CDR1 and CDR2 sequences are MDHEN and SYDVKM. Deletions cut 3 bases from V and 1 base from J, with 10 bases between. This CDR3 has 15 residues. The CDR3 protein is CASSLGGQSNQPQHF. The CDR3 DNA sequence: TGTGCCAGCAGTTTGGGGGGGCAGAGCAATCAGCCCCAGCATTTT.

The chain recombines TRBV7-2 with TRBJ2-2; 7 nucleotides line up with TRBD1. V trimming: 10 bases; J trimming: 2 bases; junction bases outside the gene matches: 10. The CDR3 is made up of 15 amino acids. In germline, CDR1 is SGHTA, CDR2 FQGNSA. The CDR3 protein is CAINRDRKNTGELFF. The DNA for the CDR3 is TGTGCCATCAATAGGGACAGAAAAAACACCGGGGAGCTGTTTTTT.

The J gene is TRBJ2-7, the V gene TRBV18; TRBD2 is a possible D gene (8 bases). The germline V and J ends were trimmed by 0 bases and 3 bases, with 15 bases remaining between them. The germline V gene encodes CDR1 KGHSH and CDR2 LQKENI. This CDR3 has 16 residues. CDR3 residues: CASSPPGQRGSYEQYF. The CDR3 DNA reads TGTGCCAGCTCACCACCGGGACAGCGGGGGAGCTACGAGCAGTACTTC.

The V gene is TRBV9, the J gene TRBJ1-2, with TRBD1 identical over 9 bases. The V gene end was trimmed by 3 bases and the J gene end by 2 bases; junction bases not matched to a gene: 11. The CDR3 spans 17 residues. The germline gives CDR1 SGDLS, CDR2 YYNGEE. CDR3 nucleotides: TGTGCCAGCAGCGCTATTCCGGGACAGGGTTTGAACTATGGCTACACCTTC. Protein product: CASSAIPGQGLNYGYTF.

The CDR3 DNA is TGCGCCAGCAGCCTCACGGCTACAGGGTGGGACAATGAGCAGTTCTTC. This translates into CASSLTATGWDNEQFF. J is TRBJ2-1 and V is TRBV4-3; D is possibly TRBD1 (6 bases). V was clipped by 4 bases and J by 5 bases, with 18 bases between them. CDR3 length: 16 amino acids. The V gene's germline CDR1 is LGHNA and CDR2 YSLEER.

The count of this clone is one. The rearrangement uses TRBV2 and TRBJ1-5; maybe TRBD1 (5 bases). Trimming pared 8 bases from V and 0 bases from J, leaving 11 bases between. The germline V gene encodes CDR1 SNHLY and CDR2 FYNNEI. This CDR3 contains 14 residues. The CDR3 loop is CASETEYSNQPQHF. In nucleotides, the CDR3 is TGTGCCAGCGAGACAGAGTATAGCAATCAGCCCCAGCATTTT.

The V gene is TRBV5-1, the J gene TRBJ2-1; 9 bases map to TRBD2. The CDR3 is 15 amino acids. In germline, CDR1 is SGHRS, CDR2 YFSETQ. Losses at the gene ends were 4 bases for V and 7 bases for J; bases not matched to a gene: 9. CDR3 sequence: CASSQIAGEVNEQFF. The CDR3 region has the DNA TGCGCCAGCAGCCAAATAGCGGGAGAGGTAAATGAGCAGTTCTTC.

There are many counts of this clone. The V gene is TRBV7-6, the J gene TRBJ2-7, with TRBD2 identical over 9 bases. After removal of 6 bases from V and 7 bases from J, the junction contained 13 bases not matched to a gene. Germline V gene lookup returns CDR1 SGHVS and CDR2 FNYEAQ. The CDR3 has 15 residues. As DNA, the CDR3 is TGTGCCAGCAGTTCGGAGGGCGGGGGGGCACGGGAGCAGTACTTC. This encodes CASSSEGGGAREQYF.

This chain uses TRBV9 with TRBJ1-3, with D maybe TRBD1 (5 bases). V was shortened by 7 bases and J by 0 bases, with 11 bases between the two germline ends. This CDR3 comprises 14 residues. From germline, CDR1 is SGDLS and CDR2 YYNGEE. The CDR3 DNA follows: TGTGCCAGCGGGGGAGGCGTCTCTGGAAACACCATATATTTT. Encoded protein: CASGGGVSGNTIYF. The full variable domain, completed using reference TRBV9 and TRBJ1-3, is DSGVTQTPKHLITATGQRVTLRCSPRSGDLSVYWYQQSLDQGLQFLIQYYNGEERAKGNILERFSAQQFPDLHSELNLSSLELGDSALYFCASGGGVSGNTIYFGEGSWLTVV.

The chain recombines TRBV7-8 with TRBJ1-1; 10 bases fit TRBD1. This CDR3 comprises 16 residues. V shed 1 base and J 4 bases; nucleotides not matched to a gene: 6. From germline, CDR1 is SGHVS and CDR2 FQNEAQ. The CDR3 DNA is TGTGCCAGCAGCTTAGGACAGGGGGCGCGAGTCACTGAAGCTTTCTTT. Translated, it gives CASSLGQGARVTEAFF.

This clone was detected only a few times. This chain connects TRBV4-3 to TRBJ2-1, with 10 bases aligning to TRBD2. The CDR3 runs 15 residues. The V gene's germline CDR1 is LGHNA and CDR2 YSLEER. V lost 2 bases to trimming and J lost 5 bases; unmatched junction nucleotides: 3. In DNA, the CDR3 is TGCGCCAGCAGCCAAAGGACTAGCGGCCACAATGAGCAGTTCTTC. Its protein is CASSQRTSGHNEQFF.

The rearrangement joins TRBV5-1 to TRBJ2-1; 8 nucleotides agree with TRBD2. The CDR3 extends over 16 amino acids. CDR1 is SGHRS and CDR2 is YFSETQ in the germline V gene. The V gene end was trimmed by 0 bases and the J gene end by 4 bases; junction bases not matched to a gene: 6. The CDR3 bases are TGCGCCAGCAGCTTGGTCGCGGGGGGTTCGTACAATGAGCAGTTCTTC. Translated: CASSLVAGGSYNEQFF. Drawing the rest from reference TRBV5-1 and TRBJ2-1, the complete variable domain is KAGVTQTPRYLIKTRGQQVTLSCSPISGHRSVSWYQQTPGQGLQFLFEYFSETQRNKGNFPGRFSGRQFSNSRSEMNVSTLELGDSALYLCASSLVAGGSYNEQFFGPGTRLTVL.